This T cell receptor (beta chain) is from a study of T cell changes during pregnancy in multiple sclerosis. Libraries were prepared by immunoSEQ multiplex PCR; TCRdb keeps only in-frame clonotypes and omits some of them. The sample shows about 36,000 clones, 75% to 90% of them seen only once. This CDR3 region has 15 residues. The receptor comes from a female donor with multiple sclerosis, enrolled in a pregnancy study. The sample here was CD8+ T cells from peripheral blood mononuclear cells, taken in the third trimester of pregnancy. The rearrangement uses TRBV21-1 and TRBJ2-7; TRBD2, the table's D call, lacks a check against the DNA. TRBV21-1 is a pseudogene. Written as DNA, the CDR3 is TGTGCCAGCAGCAAAAAGAGACAGCGCGGGGGCGAGCAGTACTTC. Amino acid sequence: CASSKKRQRGGEQYF.